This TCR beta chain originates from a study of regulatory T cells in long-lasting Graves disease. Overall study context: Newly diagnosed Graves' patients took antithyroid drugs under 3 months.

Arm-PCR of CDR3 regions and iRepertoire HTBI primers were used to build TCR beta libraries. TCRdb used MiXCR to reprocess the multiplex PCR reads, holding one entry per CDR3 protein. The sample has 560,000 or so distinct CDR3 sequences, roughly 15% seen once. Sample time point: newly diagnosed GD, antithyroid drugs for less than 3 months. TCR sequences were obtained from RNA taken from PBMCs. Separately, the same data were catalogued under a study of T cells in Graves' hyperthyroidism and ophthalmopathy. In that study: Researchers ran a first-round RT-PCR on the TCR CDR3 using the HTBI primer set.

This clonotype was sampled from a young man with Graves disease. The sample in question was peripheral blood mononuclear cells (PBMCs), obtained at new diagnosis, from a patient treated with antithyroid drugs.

In DNA, the CDR3 is TGTGCCAGCAGCCATGGGACAGAAGCCTACGAGCAGTACTTC. Translated: CASSHGTEAYEQYF. The V gene is TRBV7-9, the J gene TRBJ2-7, with 7 bases lining up with TRBD1. This CDR3 is built from 14 residues. The trim removed 5 bases at V and 2 bases at J, leaving 6 bases unmatched. Germline CDR1 SEHNR, CDR2 FQNEAQ (reference sequence).